The 8 T cell receptor beta chains presented below share a single source sample, sequenced in a study of T-cell memory formation after mild COVID-19. TCRdb analysed the 5' RACE reads with MiXCR anew, one entry per CDR3 protein. Here the sample spans under 250,000 distinct CDR3 sequences, more than 25% being singletons. The sequenced sample was PBMCs or a T cell subset sorted from them (not recorded which). These receptors were taken from an adult woman who had mild COVID-19 (a few samples of this study predate the infection). Cell type and time point are not known.

This clonotype has a handful of counts. The chain employs TRBV7-2 and TRBJ2-2; D unresolved. Germline V CDR1 and CDR2: SGHTA, FQGNSA. CDR3 length equals 15 residues. Between the trimmed V and J ends, which lost 1 base and 1 base, there was a span of 7 bases. The CDR3 protein is CASSLGSQNTGELFF. DNA of the CDR3: TGTGCCAGCAGCTTAGGGTCTCAGAACACCGGGGAGCTGTTTTTT.

CDR3 nucleotides: TGTGCCAGCAGCTTAGTTTTCCCGGGACAGAGGAACACTGAAGCTTTCTTT. This encodes CASSLVFPGQRNTEAFF. The chain combines TRBV7-9 with TRBJ1-1; 7 bases line up with TRBD1. Germline CDR1 SEHNR, CDR2 FQNEAQ (reference sequence). Trimming at V came to 1 base and at J to 1 base, leaving 9 bases not matched to a gene. This CDR3 region has 17 residues.

The chain links TRBV9 to TRBJ1-1; 9 bases are a match to TRBD1. After removal of 0 bases from V and 5 bases from J, the junction contained 11 bases not matched to a gene. The CDR3 totals 17 residues. The germline V gene encodes CDR1 SGDLS and CDR2 YYNGEE. The CDR3 region is CASSVAPGTGTETEAFF. For the CDR3, the DNA is TGTGCCAGCAGCGTAGCCCCCGGGACAGGGACGGAGACTGAAGCTTTCTTT.

A few counts support this clonotype. The V and J genes are TRBV20-1 and TRBJ2-1; TRBD2 agrees at 8 bases. This CDR3 is 14 amino acids long. Germline CDR1 reads DFQATT; CDR2 reads SNEGSKA (reference sequence). Unmatched junction bases numbered 8, after V lost 2 bases and J lost 8 bases. The CDR3 region has the DNA TGCAGTGCTAGAATGAGAGCGGGAGACGATGAGCAGTTCTTC. This translates into CSARMRAGDDEQFF.

The sample holds a few counts of this clonotype. The chain employs TRBV2 and TRBJ2-7; a weak D match, TRBD2 (6 bases). The CDR3 length is 15 residues. Trimming took 4 bases from V and 9 from J, leaving 22 bases between them. Germline CDR1 and CDR2: SNHLY and FYNNEI. The CDR3 DNA sequence: TGTGCCAGCAGTGGGGGCGTTAGCGGATCCAGGCGGCAGTACTTC. Translating it yields CASSGGVSGSRRQYF.

The V gene is TRBV18, the J gene TRBJ2-5; D call uncertain. Trimming pared 3 bases from V and 2 bases from J, leaving 10 bases between. The CDR3 covers 14 residues. CDR1 is KGHSH and CDR2 is LQKENI in the germline V gene. The CDR3 protein is CASSPLAAQETQYF. The CDR3 bases are TGTGCCAGCTCACCGCTGGCAGCTCAAGAGACCCAGTACTTC.

This clonotype was detected ten times or more. The chain carries TRBV5-1 and TRBJ2-1, with TRBD2 identical over 8 bases. Germline lookup yields CDR1 SGHRS and CDR2 YFSETQ. The CDR3 sequence is 15 residues long. J lost 5 bases, V lost 0 bases, and 4 bases had no gene match. CDR3 amino acids: CASSLERGNNNEQFF. As DNA, the CDR3 is TGCGCCAGCAGCTTGGAGCGGGGGAACAACAATGAGCAGTTCTTC. Full variable domain (outside the CDR3, taken from reference TRBV5-1 and TRBJ2-1): KAGVTQTPRYLIKTRGQQVTLSCSPISGHRSVSWYQQTPGQGLQFLFEYFSETQRNKGNFPGRFSGRQFSNSRSEMNVSTLELGDSALYLCASSLERGNNNEQFFGPGTRLTVL.

The table lists this clonotype with a few counts. V usage is TRBV7-6 and J usage is TRBJ2-3; D is unresolved. Germline V gene data show CDR1 as SGHVS and CDR2 as FNYEAQ. The V end was cut by 5 bases, the J end by 2 bases, with 14 bases between. The CDR3 contains 15 residues. The CDR3 sequence: CASSPIAFATDTQYF. CDR3 coding DNA: TGTGCCAGCAGCCCCATAGCATTCGCCACAGATACGCAGTATTTT.